These 9 T cell receptor beta chains originate from one sample sequenced in a study of Ad26.COV2.S vaccination and SARS-CoV-2 variants. The sample's treatment: roughly 18 received Ad26.COV2.S at low or high dose, single or two shots; five or six received placebo; per-sample allocation not given. Repertoires come from day 63 after the first vaccine or placebo injection. Sequencing used immunoSEQ multiplex PCR; TCRdb keeps in-frame clones, though not all of them. This sample has hundreds of thousands of clones, with more than 70% found just once. The source material was peripheral blood, sampled in a trial of Ad26.COV2.S vaccine versus placebo. These receptors all stem from a person between 18 and 59 years old who received the Ad26.COV2.S COVID-19 vaccine or a placebo.

The chain is built from TRBV7-2 and TRBJ1-2; 12 nucleotides match TRBD1. V dropped 0 bases and J dropped 0; count of bases not matched to a gene: 2. The CDR3 runs 17 residues. Germline loops: CDR1 SGHTA, CDR2 FQGNSA. The CDR3 here is CASSLAGQGAANYGYTF. The CDR3 DNA sequence: TGTGCCAGCAGCTTAGCGGGACAGGGGGCAGCTAACTATGGCTACACCTTC.

The chain links TRBV27 to TRBJ1-6; 10 bases are shared with TRBD1. V shed 0 bases, J shed 0 bases, and the junction held 8 bases outside the gene matches. The CDR3 has 20 amino acids. CDR1 is MNHEY, CDR2 SMNVEV, per germline (reference sequence). The CDR3 DNA follows: TGTGCCAGCAGTTTATCGGGACAGGGGTTATCGAGCTCCTATAATTCACCCCTCCACTTT. Its protein is CASSLSGQGLSSSYNSPLHF.

V gene TRBV7-2 combines with J gene TRBJ2-1; 13 bases agree with TRBD2. The CDR3 runs 15 residues. The V segment lost 3 bases and the J segment 6 bases; nucleotides outside the gene matches: 2. Looked up from germline, CDR1 is SGHTA and CDR2 is FQGNSA. The CDR3, as DNA: TGTGCCAGCAGCTTCAGGACTAGCGGGAGCAATGAGCAGTTCTTC. Protein: CASSFRTSGSNEQFF.

The chain couples TRBV3-1 (or the pseudogene TRBV3-2) to TRBJ2-1, with D uncertain. This CDR3 has 15 residues. The V gene's germline CDR1 is LGHDT and CDR2 YNNKEL (reference sequence). Trimming took 0 bases from V and 5 from J, leaving 11 bases between them. The CDR3 here is CASSQDPGVHNEQFF. CDR3 in DNA: TGTGCCAGCAGCCAAGACCCCGGAGTACACAATGAGCAGTTCTTC.

The rearrangement joins TRBV10-2 to TRBJ2-3; the D is unclear. From germline, CDR1 is WSHSY and CDR2 SAAADI. V was cut by 9 bases and J by 4 bases, with 5 bases left in between. This CDR3 comprises 10 residues. The CDR3 DNA reads TGCGCCAGTTTATCAGATACGCAGTATTTT. Its protein is CASLSDTQYF.

The chain couples TRBV3-1 (or the pseudogene TRBV3-2) to TRBJ2-5, with a tentative D call TRBD1 (6 bases). CDR1 and CDR2 from the germline V gene are LGHDT and YNNKEL (reference sequence). This CDR3 is built from 13 residues. The V end lost 4 bases, the J end lost 2 bases, and 8 bases lay between the germline ends. CDR3 sequence: CASSRTEQETQYF. The CDR3 nucleotides read TGTGCCAGCAGCCGGACAGAACAAGAGACCCAGTACTTC.

Only a few counts were recorded for this clone. V is TRBV2 and J is TRBJ1-1, with a weak D call TRBD1 (5 bases). The CDR3 runs to 13 residues. Germline V lookup: CDR1 SNHLY, CDR2 FYNNEI. V dropped 6 bases and J dropped 1 base, with 9 bases sitting between them. CDR3 protein: CASSQGRNTEAFF. CDR3 in DNA: TGTGCCAGCAGCCAGGGCAGGAACACTGAAGCTTTCTTT.

The chain carries TRBV7-6 and TRBJ2-3, with 8 bases matching TRBD2. V trimming: 5 bases; J trimming: 2 bases; junction bases outside the gene matches: 9. The CDR3 loop spans 16 amino acids. Germline V gene lookup returns CDR1 SGHVS and CDR2 FNYEAQ. The CDR3 nucleotides are TGTGCCAGCAGCAGCCGCGGGGGGTCGCCCACAGATACGCAGTATTTT. It yields the protein CASSSRGGSPTDTQYF.

This clone is a singleton in its sample. The V gene is TRBV30, the J gene TRBJ1-1, with no clear D. The CDR3 contains 13 residues. The germline V gene has CDR1 GTSNPN and CDR2 SVGIG (reference sequence). Trimming took 3 bases from V and 1 from J, leaving 9 bases between them. CDR3 bases: TGTGCCTGGAGCACTACAGCGAACACTGAAGCTTTCTTT. This sequence encodes CAWSTTANTEAFF.